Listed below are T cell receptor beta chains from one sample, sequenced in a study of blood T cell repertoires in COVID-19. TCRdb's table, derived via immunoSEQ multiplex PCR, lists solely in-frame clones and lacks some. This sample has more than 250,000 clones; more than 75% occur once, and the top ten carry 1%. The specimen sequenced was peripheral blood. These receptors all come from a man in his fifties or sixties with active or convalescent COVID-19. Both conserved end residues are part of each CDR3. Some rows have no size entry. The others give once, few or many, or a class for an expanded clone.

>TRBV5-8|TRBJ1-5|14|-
CASSLGTGGQPQHF
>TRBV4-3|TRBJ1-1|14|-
CASSPQQGYTEAFF
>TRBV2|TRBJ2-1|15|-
CASSEEGLNYNEQFF
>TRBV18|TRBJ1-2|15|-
CASSPGTGANYGYTF
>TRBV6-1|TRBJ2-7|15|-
CASSEPSGSSYEQYF
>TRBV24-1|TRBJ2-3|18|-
CATSDPSVSGRGADTQYF
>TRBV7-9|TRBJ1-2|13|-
CASSLGAPAGYTF
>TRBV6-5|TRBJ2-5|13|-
CASIVRGRETQYF
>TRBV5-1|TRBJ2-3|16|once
CASSRTSGQVTDTQYF
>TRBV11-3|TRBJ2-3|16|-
CASSFSGPPHTDTQYF
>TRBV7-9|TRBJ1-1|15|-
CASSLGRRGEAEAFF
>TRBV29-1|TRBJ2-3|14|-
CSVQGEESTDTQYF
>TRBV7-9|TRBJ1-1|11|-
CASSRNTEAFF
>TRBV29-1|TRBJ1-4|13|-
CSVGTAFNEKLFF
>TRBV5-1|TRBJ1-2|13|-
CASSLNPGYGYTF
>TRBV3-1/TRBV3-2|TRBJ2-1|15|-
CASSQVRGSYNEQFF
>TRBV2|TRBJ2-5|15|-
CASSAVRGSQETQYF
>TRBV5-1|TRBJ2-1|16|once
CASSLAGGIADNEQFF
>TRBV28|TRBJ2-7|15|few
CASSVLRTATYEQYF
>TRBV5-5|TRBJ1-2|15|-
CASSLYDRVEEGYTF
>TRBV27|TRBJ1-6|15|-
CASSLRGGTGSPLHF
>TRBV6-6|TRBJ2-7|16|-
CASSYSGQGASYEQYF
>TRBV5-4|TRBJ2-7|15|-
CASSFDGLRDYEQYF
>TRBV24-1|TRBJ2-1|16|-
CATSDLDRGRGNEQFF
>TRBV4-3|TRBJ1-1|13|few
CASRDGQNTEAFF
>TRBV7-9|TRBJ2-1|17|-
CASSLPTSGGLYNEQFF
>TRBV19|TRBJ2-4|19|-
CASSSFGSTPGVAKNIQYF
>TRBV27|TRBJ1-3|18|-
CASSLSRPGQNSGNTIYF
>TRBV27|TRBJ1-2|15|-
CASSSTPLGREGYTF
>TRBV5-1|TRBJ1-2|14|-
CASSLKGTDYGYTF
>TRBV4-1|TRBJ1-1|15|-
CASSQFTGRNTEAFF
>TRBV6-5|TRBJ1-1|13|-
CASIRQGHTEAFF
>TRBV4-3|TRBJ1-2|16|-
CASSQDRDRDLNGYTF
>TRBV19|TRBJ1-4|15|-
CASSTAGIANEKLFF
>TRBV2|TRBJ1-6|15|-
CASSESYREYSPLHF
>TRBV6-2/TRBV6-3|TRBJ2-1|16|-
CASSTRGESSYNEQFF
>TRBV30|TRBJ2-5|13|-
CAWSQQGRETQYF